This is a list of T cell receptor beta chains from one sample in a study of vaccination and CD4 T cells after COVID-19. These receptors lack a known antigen. TCRdb independently ran MiXCR on the PCR reads; one entry per CDR3 protein. Of approximately 20,000 distinct CDR3 sequences in the sample, around 48% were seen once. Sequencing input: CD4+ T cells from blood, cultured in vitro. These receptors all come from a human donor who had recovered from COVID-19. Each CDR3 is given with its conserved first and last residue. Each record gives: V gene, CDR3 length, clone size, J gene, D gene, CDR3 DNA, CDR3 protein. A D gene is named only where the DNA matches it firmly. Rows give clone size only sometimes, using once, few, many, or a class for an expanded clone.

v_call: TRBV19
cdr3_length: 18
clone_size: .
j_call: TRBJ1-5
d_call: TRBD1
cdr3_nt: TGTGCCAGTAGTCCCAGTGGGGACAGGCTTGGGACAAATCAGCCCCAGCATTTT
cdr3_aa: CASSPSGDRLGTNQPQHF

v_call: TRBV19
cdr3_length: 13
clone_size: .
j_call: TRBJ2-5
d_call: .
cdr3_nt: TGTGCCACGGAGGCGCAGGGACAAGAGACCCAGTACTTC
cdr3_aa: CATEAQGQETQYF

v_call: TRBV20-1
cdr3_length: 12
clone_size: .
j_call: TRBJ1-6
d_call: .
cdr3_nt: TGCAGTGCACTGGCCTCCGGGTCACCCCCCCACTTT
cdr3_aa: CSALASGSPPHF

v_call: TRBV7-2
cdr3_length: 15
clone_size: few
j_call: TRBJ1-5
d_call: .
cdr3_nt: TGTGCCAGCAGCATGCAGGGGTCTGGCAATCAGCCCCAGCATTTT
cdr3_aa: CASSMQGSGNQPQHF

v_call: TRBV20-1
cdr3_length: 13
clone_size: few
j_call: TRBJ2-3
d_call: .
cdr3_nt: TGCAGTGCTAGGTTGAGCGGGCAAGATACGCAGTATTTT
cdr3_aa: CSARLSGQDTQYF

v_call: TRBV24-1
cdr3_length: 13
clone_size: .
j_call: TRBJ2-1
d_call: .
cdr3_nt: TGTGCCACCAGTGGAGGGAAAGGCAATGAGCAGTTCTTC
cdr3_aa: CATSGGKGNEQFF

v_call: TRBV5-1
cdr3_length: 15
clone_size: .
j_call: TRBJ1-1
d_call: .
cdr3_nt: TGCGCCAGCAGCTTGGCGCAGGGAGGGAAAACTGAAGCTTTCTTT
cdr3_aa: CASSLAQGGKTEAFF

v_call: TRBV7-6
cdr3_length: 17
clone_size: .
j_call: TRBJ2-2
d_call: .
cdr3_nt: TGTGCCAGCAGCTTAGCAGGGGGAATCGCGAACACCGGGGAGCTGTTTTTT
cdr3_aa: CASSLAGGIANTGELFF

v_call: TRBV19
cdr3_length: 14
clone_size: .
j_call: TRBJ2-2
d_call: .
cdr3_nt: TGTGCCAGTAGTATGCGGGGACAAACCGGGGAGCTGTTTTTT
cdr3_aa: CASSMRGQTGELFF

v_call: TRBV11-2
cdr3_length: 12
clone_size: .
j_call: TRBJ2-3
d_call: .
cdr3_nt: TGTGCCAGCAGCCTATACACAGATACGCAGTATTTT
cdr3_aa: CASSLYTDTQYF

v_call: TRBV24-1
cdr3_length: 13
clone_size: .
j_call: TRBJ1-5
d_call: TRBD1
cdr3_nt: TGTGCCACTCAGGGGGGGGAAGGTCAGCCCCAGCATTTT
cdr3_aa: CATQGGEGQPQHF

v_call: TRBV5-8
cdr3_length: 11
clone_size: .
j_call: TRBJ1-6
d_call: .
cdr3_nt: TGTGCCAGCAGCTTGATTACAACCCTCCACTTT
cdr3_aa: CASSLITTLHF

v_call: TRBV12-3/TRBV12-4
cdr3_length: 14
clone_size: .
j_call: TRBJ1-1
d_call: .
cdr3_nt: TGTGCCAGCTCTTCAGGGAGGGGGAACACTGAAGCTTTCTTT
cdr3_aa: CASSSGRGNTEAFF

v_call: TRBV7-3
cdr3_length: 13
clone_size: .
j_call: TRBJ2-1
d_call: .
cdr3_nt: TGTGCCAGCAGCTTAACCGAGTACAATGAGCAGTTCTTC
cdr3_aa: CASSLTEYNEQFF

v_call: TRBV10-2
cdr3_length: 14
clone_size: .
j_call: TRBJ2-7
d_call: .
cdr3_nt: TGCGCCAGCAGTGAGAGCCAGGGGAGGTACGAGCAGTACTTC
cdr3_aa: CASSESQGRYEQYF

v_call: TRBV6-1
cdr3_length: 15
clone_size: .
j_call: TRBJ1-6
d_call: .
cdr3_nt: TGTGCCAGCAGACCGATGGGGTCCAATTGGGATCCCCTCCACTTT
cdr3_aa: CASRPMGSNWDPLHF

v_call: TRBV20-1
cdr3_length: 14
clone_size: .
j_call: TRBJ2-4
d_call: .
cdr3_nt: TGCAGTGCTAGAGATCGTACCAGAAAAAACATTCAGTACTTC
cdr3_aa: CSARDRTRKNIQYF

v_call: TRBV11-3
cdr3_length: 15
clone_size: .
j_call: TRBJ1-1
d_call: TRBD1
cdr3_nt: TGTGCCAGCAGCTTATCTTGGACAGGGAACACTGAAGCTTTCTTT
cdr3_aa: CASSLSWTGNTEAFF